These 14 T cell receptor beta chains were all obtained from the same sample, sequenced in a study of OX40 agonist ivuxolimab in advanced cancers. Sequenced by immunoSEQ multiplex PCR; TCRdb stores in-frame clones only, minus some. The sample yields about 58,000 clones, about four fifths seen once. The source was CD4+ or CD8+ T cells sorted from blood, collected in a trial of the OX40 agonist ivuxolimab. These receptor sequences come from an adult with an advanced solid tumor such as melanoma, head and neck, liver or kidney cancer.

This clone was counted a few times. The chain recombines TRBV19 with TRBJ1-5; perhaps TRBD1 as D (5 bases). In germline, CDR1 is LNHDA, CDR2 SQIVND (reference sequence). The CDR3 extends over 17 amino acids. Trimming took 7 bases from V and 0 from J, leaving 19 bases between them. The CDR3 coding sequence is TGTGCCAGTATGGGACCCCGGGAACTTATTAGCAATCAGCCCCAGCATTTT. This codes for CASMGPRELISNQPQHF.

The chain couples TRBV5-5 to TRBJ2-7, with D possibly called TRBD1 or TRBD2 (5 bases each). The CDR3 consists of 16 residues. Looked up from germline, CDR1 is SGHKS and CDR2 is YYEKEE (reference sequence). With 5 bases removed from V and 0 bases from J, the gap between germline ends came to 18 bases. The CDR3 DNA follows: TGTGCCAGCAGTGGGACGGGGCGTATGATCTCCTACGAGCAGTACTTC. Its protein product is CASSGTGRMISYEQYF.

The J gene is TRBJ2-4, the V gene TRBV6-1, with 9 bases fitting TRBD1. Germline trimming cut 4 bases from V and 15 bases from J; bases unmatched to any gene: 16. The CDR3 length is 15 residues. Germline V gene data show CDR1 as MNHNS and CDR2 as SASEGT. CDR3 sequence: CASSGGTGRDRRGYF. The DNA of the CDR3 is TGTGCCAGCAGTGGCGGGACAGGGCGCGACCGTCGGGGGTACTTC.

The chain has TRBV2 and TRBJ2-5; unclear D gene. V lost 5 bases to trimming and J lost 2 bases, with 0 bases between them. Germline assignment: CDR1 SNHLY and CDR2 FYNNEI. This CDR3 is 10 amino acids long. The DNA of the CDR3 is TGTGCCAGCAGTCAAGAGACCCAGTACTTC. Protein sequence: CASSQETQYF.

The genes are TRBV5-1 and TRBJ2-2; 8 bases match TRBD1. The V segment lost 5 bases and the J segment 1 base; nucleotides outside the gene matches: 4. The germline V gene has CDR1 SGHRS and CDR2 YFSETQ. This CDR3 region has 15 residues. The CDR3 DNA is TGCGCCAGCAGTTTAGGGACAGGGAACACCGGGGAGCTGTTTTTT. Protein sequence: CASSLGTGNTGELFF.

The CDR3 here is CASSIVGWGGTDTQYF. The CDR3 bases are TGTGCCAGCAGCATCGTAGGTTGGGGGGGCACAGATACGCAGTATTTT. V is TRBV9 and J is TRBJ2-3; D is perhaps TRBD2 (6 bases). CDR3 length equals 16 residues. CDR1 is SGDLS, CDR2 YYNGEE, per germline. Trimming removed 4 bases from V and 1 base from J, with 16 bases in between.

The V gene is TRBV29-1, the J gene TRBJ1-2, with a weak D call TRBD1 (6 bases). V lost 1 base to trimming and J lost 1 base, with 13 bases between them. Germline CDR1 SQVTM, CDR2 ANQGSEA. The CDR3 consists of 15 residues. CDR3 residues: CSVEVPDSLNYGYTF. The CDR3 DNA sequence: TGCAGCGTTGAAGTCCCGGACAGCCTTAACTATGGCTACACCTTC.

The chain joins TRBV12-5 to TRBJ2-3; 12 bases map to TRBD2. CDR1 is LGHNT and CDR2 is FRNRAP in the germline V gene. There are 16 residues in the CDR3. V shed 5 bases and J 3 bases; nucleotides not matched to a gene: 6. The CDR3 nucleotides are TGTGCTAGTGGTCCGGGACTAGCGGGCGTAACAGATACGCAGTATTTT. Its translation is CASGPGLAGVTDTQYF.

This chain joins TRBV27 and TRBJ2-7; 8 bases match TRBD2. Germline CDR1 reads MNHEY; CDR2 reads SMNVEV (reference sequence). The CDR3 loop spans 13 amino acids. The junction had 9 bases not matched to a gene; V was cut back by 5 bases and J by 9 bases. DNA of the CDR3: TGTGCCAGCAGTCGGGAGGGCCTGGGCTCGCAGTACTTC. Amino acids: CASSREGLGSQYF.

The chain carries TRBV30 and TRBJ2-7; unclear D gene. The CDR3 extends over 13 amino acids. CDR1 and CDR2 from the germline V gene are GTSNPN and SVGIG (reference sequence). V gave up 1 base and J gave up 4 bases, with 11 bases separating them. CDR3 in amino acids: CAWSASSPYEQYF. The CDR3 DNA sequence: TGTGCCTGGAGTGCGTCTAGTCCTTACGAGCAGTACTTC.

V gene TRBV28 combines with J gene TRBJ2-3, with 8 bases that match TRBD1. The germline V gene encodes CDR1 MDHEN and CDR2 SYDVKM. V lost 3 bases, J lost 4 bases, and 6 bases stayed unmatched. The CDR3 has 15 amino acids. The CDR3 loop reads CASSFDRGEADTQYF. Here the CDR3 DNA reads TGTGCCAGCAGTTTTGACAGGGGTGAGGCAGATACGCAGTATTTT.

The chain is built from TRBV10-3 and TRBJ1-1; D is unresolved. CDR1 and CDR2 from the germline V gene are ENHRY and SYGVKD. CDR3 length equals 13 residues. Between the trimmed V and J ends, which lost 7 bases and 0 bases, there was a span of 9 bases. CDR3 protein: CAIKQQMNTEAFF. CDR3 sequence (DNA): TGTGCCATCAAGCAACAAATGAACACTGAAGCTTTCTTT.

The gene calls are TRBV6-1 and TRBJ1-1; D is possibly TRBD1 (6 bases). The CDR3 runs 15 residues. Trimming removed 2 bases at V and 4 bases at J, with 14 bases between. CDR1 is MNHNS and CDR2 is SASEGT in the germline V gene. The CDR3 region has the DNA TGTGCCAGCAGTGAACAGGGGAAGGTTGGCACTGAAGCTTTCTTT. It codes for CASSEQGKVGTEAFF.

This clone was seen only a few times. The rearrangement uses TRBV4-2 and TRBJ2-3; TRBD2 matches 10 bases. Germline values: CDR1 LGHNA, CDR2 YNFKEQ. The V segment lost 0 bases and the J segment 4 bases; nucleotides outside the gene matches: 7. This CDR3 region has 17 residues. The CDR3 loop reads CASSQEWASGGADTQYF. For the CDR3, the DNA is TGTGCCAGCAGCCAAGAATGGGCTAGCGGGGGCGCAGATACGCAGTATTTT.